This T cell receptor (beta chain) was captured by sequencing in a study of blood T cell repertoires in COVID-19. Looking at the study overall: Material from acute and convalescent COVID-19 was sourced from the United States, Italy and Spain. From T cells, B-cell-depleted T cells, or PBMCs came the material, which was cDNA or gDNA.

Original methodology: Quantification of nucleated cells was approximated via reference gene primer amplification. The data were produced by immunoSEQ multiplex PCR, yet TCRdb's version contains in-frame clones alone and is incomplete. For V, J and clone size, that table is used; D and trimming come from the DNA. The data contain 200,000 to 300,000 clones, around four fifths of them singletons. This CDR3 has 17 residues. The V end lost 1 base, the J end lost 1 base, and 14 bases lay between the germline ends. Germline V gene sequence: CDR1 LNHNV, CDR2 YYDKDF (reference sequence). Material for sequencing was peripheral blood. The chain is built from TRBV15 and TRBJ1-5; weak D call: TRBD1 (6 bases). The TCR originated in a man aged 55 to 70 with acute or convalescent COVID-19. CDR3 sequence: CATSRGSGGASNQPQHF. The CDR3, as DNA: TGTGCCACCAGCAGAGGGTCGGGGGGCGCGAGCAATCAGCCCCAGCATTTT.